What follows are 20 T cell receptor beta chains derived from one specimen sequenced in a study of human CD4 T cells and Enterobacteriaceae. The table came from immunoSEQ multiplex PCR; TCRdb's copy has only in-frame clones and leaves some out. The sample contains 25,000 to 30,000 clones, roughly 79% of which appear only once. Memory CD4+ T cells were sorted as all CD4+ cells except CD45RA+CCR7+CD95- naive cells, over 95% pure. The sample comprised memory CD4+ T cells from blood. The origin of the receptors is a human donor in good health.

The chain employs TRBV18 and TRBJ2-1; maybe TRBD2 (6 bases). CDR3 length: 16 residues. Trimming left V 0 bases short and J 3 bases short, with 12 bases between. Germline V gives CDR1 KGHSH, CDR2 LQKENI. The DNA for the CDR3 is TGTGCCAGCTCACCACCGTCTGGGGGGATCTACAATGAGCAGTTCTTC. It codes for CASSPPSGGIYNEQFF.

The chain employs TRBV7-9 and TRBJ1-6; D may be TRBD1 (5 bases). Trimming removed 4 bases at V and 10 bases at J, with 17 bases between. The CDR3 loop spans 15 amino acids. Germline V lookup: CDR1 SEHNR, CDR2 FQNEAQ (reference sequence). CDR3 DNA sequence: TGTGCCAGCAGCTCATGGGCAGGGCGCGCCTCACCCCTCCACTTT. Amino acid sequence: CASSSWAGRASPLHF. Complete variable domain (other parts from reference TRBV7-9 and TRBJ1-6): DTGVSQNPRHKITKRGQNVTFRCDPISEHNRLYWYRQTLGQGPEFLTYFQNEAQLEKSRLLSDRFSAERPKGSFSTLEIQRTEQGDSAMYLCASSSWAGRASPLHFGNGTRLTVT.

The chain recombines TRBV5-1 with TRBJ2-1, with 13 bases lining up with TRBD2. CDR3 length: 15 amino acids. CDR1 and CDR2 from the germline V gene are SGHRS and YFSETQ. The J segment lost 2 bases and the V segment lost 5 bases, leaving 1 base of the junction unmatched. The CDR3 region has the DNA TGCGCCAGCAGAGGGACTAGCGGGGCCTACAATGAGCAGTTCTTC. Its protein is CASRGTSGAYNEQFF. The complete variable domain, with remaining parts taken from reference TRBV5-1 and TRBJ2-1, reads KAGVTQTPRYLIKTRGQQVTLSCSPISGHRSVSWYQQTPGQGLQFLFEYFSETQRNKGNFPGRFSGRQFSNSRSEMNVSTLELGDSALYLCASRGTSGAYNEQFFGPGTRLTVL.

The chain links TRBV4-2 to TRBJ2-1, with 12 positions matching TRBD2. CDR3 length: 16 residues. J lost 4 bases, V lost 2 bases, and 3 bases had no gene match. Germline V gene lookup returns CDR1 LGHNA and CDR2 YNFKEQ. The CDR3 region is CASSQRGLAGYNEQFF. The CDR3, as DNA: TGTGCCAGCAGCCAACGGGGACTAGCGGGTTACAATGAGCAGTTCTTC.

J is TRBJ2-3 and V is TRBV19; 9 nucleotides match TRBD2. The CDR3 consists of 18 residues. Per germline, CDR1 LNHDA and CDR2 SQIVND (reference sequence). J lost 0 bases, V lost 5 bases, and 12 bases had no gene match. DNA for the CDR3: TGTGCCAGTAGTGTCGACCTAGCGGGACCCACTAGCACAGATACGCAGTATTTT. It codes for CASSVDLAGPTSTDTQYF. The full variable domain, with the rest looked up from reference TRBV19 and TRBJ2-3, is DGGITQSPKYLFRKEGQNVTLSCEQNLNHDAMYWYRQDPGQGLRLIYYSQIVNDFQKGDIAEGYSVSREKKESFPLTVTSAQKNPTAFYLCASSVDLAGPTSTDTQYFGPGTRLTVL.

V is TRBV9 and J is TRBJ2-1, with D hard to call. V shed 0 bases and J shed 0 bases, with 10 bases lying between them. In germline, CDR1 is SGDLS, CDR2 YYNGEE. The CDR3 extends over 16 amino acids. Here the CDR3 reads CASSVAGSLSYNEQFF. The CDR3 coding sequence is TGTGCCAGCAGCGTAGCTGGGTCGCTCTCCTACAATGAGCAGTTCTTC.

DNA for the CDR3: TGTGCCAGTAGTATCGGACAGGGGGCCACAGATACGCAGTATTTT. Translated, it gives CASSIGQGATDTQYF. V usage is TRBV19 and J usage is TRBJ2-3; 11 positions agree with TRBD1. CDR1 is LNHDA, CDR2 SQIVND, per germline (reference sequence). V was clipped by 3 bases and J by 2 bases; unmatched bases: 1. CDR3 length: 15 residues.

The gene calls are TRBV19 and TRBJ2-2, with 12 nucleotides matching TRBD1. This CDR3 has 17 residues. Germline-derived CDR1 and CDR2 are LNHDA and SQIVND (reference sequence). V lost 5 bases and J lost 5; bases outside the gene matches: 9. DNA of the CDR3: TGTGCCAGTAGTTTACCGGGACAGGGGGCCTATACCGGGGAGCTGTTTTTT. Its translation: CASSLPGQGAYTGELFF. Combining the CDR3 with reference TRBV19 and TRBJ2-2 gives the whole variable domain DGGITQSPKYLFRKEGQNVTLSCEQNLNHDAMYWYRQDPGQGLRLIYYSQIVNDFQKGDIAEGYSVSREKKESFPLTVTSAQKNPTAFYLCASSLPGQGAYTGELFFGEGSRLTVL.

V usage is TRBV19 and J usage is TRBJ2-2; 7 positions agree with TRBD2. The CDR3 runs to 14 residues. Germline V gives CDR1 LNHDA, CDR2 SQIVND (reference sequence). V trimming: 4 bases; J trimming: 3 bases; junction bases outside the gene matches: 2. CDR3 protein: CASSRAGDTGELFF. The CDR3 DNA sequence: TGTGCCAGTAGTAGGGCGGGAGACACCGGGGAGCTGTTTTTT.

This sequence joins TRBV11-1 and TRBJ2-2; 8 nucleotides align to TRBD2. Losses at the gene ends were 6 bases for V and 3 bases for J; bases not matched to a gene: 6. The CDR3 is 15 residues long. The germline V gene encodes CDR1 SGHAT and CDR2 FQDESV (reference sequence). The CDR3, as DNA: TGTGCCAGCAGTCACAGCGGGAGTGACACCGGGGAGCTGTTTTTT. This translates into CASSHSGSDTGELFF.

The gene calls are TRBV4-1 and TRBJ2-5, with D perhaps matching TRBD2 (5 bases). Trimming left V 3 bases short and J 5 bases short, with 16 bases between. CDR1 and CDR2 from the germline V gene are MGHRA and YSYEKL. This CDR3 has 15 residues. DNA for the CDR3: TGCGCCAGCAGCCAGAGTAGCCGGGAAGAGGAGACCCAGTACTTC. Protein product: CASSQSSREEETQYF.

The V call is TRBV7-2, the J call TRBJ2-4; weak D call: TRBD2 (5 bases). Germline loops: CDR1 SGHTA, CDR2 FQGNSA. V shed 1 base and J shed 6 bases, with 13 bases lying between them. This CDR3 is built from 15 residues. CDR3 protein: CASSLGASEGNIQYF. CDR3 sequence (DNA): TGTGCCAGCAGCTTAGGGGCCAGCGAGGGAAACATTCAGTACTTC.

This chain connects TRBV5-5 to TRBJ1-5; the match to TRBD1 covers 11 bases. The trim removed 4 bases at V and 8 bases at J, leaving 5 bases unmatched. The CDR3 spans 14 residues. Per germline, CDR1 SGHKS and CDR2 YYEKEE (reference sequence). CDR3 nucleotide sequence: TGTGCCAGCAGCCGGACAGGGGGCGGCGAGCCCCAGCATTTT. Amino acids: CASSRTGGGEPQHF.

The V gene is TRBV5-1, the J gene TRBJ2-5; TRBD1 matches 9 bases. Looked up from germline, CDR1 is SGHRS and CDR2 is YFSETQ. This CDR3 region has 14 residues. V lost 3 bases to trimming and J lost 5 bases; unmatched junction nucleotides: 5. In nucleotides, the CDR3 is TGCGCCAGCAGCTCGGGACAGGGAAGGGAGACCCAGTACTTC. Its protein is CASSSGQGRETQYF.

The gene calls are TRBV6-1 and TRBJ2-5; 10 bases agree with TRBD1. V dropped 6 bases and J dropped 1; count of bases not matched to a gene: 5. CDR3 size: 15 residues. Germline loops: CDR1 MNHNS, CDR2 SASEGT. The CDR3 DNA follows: TGTGCCAGCAGCGTCGGGACAGGGGTCCAAGAGACCCAGTACTTC. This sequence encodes CASSVGTGVQETQYF.

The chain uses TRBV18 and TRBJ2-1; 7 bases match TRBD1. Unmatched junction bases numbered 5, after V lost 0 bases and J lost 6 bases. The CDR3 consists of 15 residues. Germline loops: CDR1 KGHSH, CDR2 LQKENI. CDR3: CASSPPGGDINEQFF. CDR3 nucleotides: TGTGCCAGCTCACCACCAGGGGGCGACATCAATGAGCAGTTCTTC.

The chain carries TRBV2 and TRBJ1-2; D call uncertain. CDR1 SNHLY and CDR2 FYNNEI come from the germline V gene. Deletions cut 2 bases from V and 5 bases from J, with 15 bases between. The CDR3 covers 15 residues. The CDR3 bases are TGTGCCAGCAGTGAAAATACGGGCGGCACTTATGGCTACACCTTC. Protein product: CASSENTGGTYGYTF.

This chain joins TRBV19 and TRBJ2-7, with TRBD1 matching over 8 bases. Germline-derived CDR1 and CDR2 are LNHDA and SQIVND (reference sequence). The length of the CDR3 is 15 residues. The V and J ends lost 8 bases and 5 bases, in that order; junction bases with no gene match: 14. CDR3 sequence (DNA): TGTGCCAGTGCGCAGGGGGCCGAGGATGGTAACGAGCAGTACTTC. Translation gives CASAQGAEDGNEQYF.

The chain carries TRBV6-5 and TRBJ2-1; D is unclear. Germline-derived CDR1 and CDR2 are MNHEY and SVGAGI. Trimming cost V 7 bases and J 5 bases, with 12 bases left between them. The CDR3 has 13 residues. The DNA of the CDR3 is TGTGCCAGCACTAGGGATTCTAACAATGAGCAGTTCTTC. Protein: CASTRDSNNEQFF.

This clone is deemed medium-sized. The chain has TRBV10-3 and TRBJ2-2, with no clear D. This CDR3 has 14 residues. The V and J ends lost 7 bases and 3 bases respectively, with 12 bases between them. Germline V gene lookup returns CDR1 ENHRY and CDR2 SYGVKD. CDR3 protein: CAITPGADTGELFF. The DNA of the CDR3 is TGTGCCATCACCCCAGGCGCAGACACCGGGGAGCTGTTTTTT.